This T cell receptor beta chain was sequenced during a study of blood T cell repertoires in COVID-19. Study at large: Italy, Spain and the United States were the sources of the convalescent and acute COVID-19 samples. T cells, B-cell-depleted T cells, or PBMCs supplied cDNA or gDNA.

The assay was immunoSEQ multiplex PCR, and TCRdb's table has in-frame clones only and misses some. Among fewer than 150,000 clones listed, around 88% were seen once. Trimming took off 0 bases at V and 1 base at J, with 7 bases between the two ends. Germline CDR1 SGHRS, CDR2 YFSETQ. The CDR3 runs to 14 residues. The TCR comes from a human donor in a cohort sampled during active COVID-19. The sequenced material came from peripheral blood. This chain links TRBV5-1 with TRBJ2-5, with D possibly TRBD1 on 6 matching bases. DNA of the CDR3: TGCGCCAGCAGCTTGGGGACAGTCCAAGAGACCCAGTACTTC. Translation: CASSLGTVQETQYF.